The TCR beta chain described here comes from a study of vaccination and CD4 T cells after COVID-19. CDR3 size: 12 residues. The V end lost 0 bases, the J end lost 8 bases, and 7 bases lay between the germline ends. The V gene's germline CDR1 is MNHEY and CDR2 SMNVEV (reference sequence). Sequencing of DNA taken from cultured CD4+ T cells relied on the Oncomine TCR Beta short-read assay. In TCRdb, the PCR reads were re-called with MiXCR into one record per CDR3 protein. The sample shows about 6,600 distinct CDR3 sequences, approximately 37% of them seen only once. Treatment denoted: approximately 9-day PBMC culture with coronavirus spike peptide pools or control peptides (ViraFEST assay). According to the study, CD4+ T cells from the unexposed donor were gathered ahead of the COVID-19 pandemic (2011-2018). Details on this clonotype: Its antigen is not identified.

The chain joins TRBV27 to TRBJ1-1; D remains unclear. The sequencing input was CD4+ T cells from blood, cultured in vitro. The origin of this receptor is a human donor in good health. CDR3 sequence (DNA): TGTGCCAGCAGTTTATCAGGCAGGGAAGCTTTCTTT. Encoded protein: CASSLSGREAFF.